The entry below gives a single TCR beta chain sequence along with its context. The CDR3 loop spans 14 amino acids. Germline V gene sequence: CDR1 MDHEN, CDR2 SYDVKM. With V trimmed by 4 bases and J by 7 bases, 5 bases remained unmatched. Clones were read by immunoSEQ multiplex PCR, and TCRdb kept only the in-frame ones, dropping some. The sample lists approximately 2.4 million clones, nearly 97% occurring once. The data derive from a study of shared clonotypes between healthy human individuals. This rearrangement joins TRBV28 to TRBJ2-2, with 8 bases that match TRBD1. Sequencing was done on a sample of naive CD4+ T cells sorted from blood. Specified subset: CD45RA+ positively selected. The source of this sequence is a man aged 18 to 35 in good health. As DNA, the CDR3 is TGTGCCAGCAGTTCGCCCGGACAGGGCGGGGAGCTGTTTTTT. Translation: CASSSPGQGGELFF.